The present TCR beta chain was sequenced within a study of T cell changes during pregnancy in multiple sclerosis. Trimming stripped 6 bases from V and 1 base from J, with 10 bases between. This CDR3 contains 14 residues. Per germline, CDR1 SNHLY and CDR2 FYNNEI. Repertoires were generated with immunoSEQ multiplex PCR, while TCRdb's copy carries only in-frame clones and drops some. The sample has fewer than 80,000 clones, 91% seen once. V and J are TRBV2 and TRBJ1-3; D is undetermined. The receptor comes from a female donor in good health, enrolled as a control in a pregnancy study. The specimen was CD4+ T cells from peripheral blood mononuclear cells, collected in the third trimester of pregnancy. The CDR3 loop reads CASRTPISGNTIYF. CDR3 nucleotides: TGTGCCAGCAGGACACCAATTTCTGGAAACACCATATATTTT. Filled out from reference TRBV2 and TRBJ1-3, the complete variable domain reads EPEVTQTPSHQVTQMGQEVILRCVPISNHLYFYWYRQILGQKVEFLVSFYNNEISEKSEIFDDQFSVERPDGSNFTLKIRSTKLEDSAMYFCASRTPISGNTIYFGEGSWLTVV.